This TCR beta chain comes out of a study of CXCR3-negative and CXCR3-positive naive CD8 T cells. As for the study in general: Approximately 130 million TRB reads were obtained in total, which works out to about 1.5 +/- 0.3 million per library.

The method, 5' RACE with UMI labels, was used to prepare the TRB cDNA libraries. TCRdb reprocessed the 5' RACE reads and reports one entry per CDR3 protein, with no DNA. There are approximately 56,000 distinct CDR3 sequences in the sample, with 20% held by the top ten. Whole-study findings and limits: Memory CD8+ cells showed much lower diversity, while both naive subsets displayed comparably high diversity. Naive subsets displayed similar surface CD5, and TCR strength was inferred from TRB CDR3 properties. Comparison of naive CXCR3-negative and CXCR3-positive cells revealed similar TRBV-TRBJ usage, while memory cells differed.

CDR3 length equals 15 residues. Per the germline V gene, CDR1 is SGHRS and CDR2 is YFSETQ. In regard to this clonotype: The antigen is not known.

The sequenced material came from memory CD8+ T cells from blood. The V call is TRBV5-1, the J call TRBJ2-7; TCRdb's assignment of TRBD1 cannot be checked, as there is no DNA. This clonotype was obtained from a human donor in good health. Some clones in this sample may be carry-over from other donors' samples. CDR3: CASSLFWDTTYEQYF. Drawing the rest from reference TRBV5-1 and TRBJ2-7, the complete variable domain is KAGVTQTPRYLIKTRGQQVTLSCSPISGHRSVSWYQQTPGQGLQFLFEYFSETQRNKGNFPGRFSGRQFSNSRSEMNVSTLELGDSALYLCASSLFWDTTYEQYFGPGTRLTVT.